A selection of T cell receptor beta chains follows, all from one sample in a study of blood T cell repertoires in COVID-19. Clones were read by immunoSEQ multiplex PCR, and TCRdb kept only the in-frame ones, dropping some. This table holds under 250,000 clones, around 81% found once. The sample was PBMCs or T cells enriched from blood (not recorded which). Source of these receptors: a man younger than 45 with acute COVID-19. Each CDR3 is given without its conserved first and last residue.

J gene,V gene,CDR3 protein
TRBJ1-2,TRBV19,ASSNSMAGRGYT
TRBJ2-5,TRBV3-1/TRBV3-2,ASSPHTSGGFKETQY
TRBJ1-4,TRBV28,ASSPITGSPNEKLF
TRBJ1-1,TRBV7-3,ASSMGGNTEAF
TRBJ1-5,TRBV10-2,ASSEKWQGQGQPQH
TRBJ1-6,TRBV11-2,ASTSNGGSSYNSPLH
TRBJ2-3,TRBV2,ASSDWTGSDTQY
TRBJ2-5,TRBV15,ATSRARGGLAETQY
TRBJ2-7,TRBV5-1,ASAEDSSYEQY
TRBJ2-1,TRBV19,ASSISNSYNEQF
TRBJ1-5,TRBV6-5,ASWTGSLDQPQH
TRBJ1-2,TRBV7-9,ASSLALSDRGYRYGYT
TRBJ2-3,TRBV2,ASSATGQDTDTQY
TRBJ2-5,TRBV19,ASSMSTAQTQY
TRBJ1-2,TRBV10-3,AISGDREYGYT
TRBJ1-1,TRBV2,ASSYFLDRENTEAF
TRBJ2-7,TRBV7-2,ASSLLRGYEQY
TRBJ1-1,TRBV9,ASSSRQANTEAF
TRBJ2-2,TRBV9,ASSANRDRDAGELF
TRBJ2-1,TRBV9,ASSVGTSGYNEQF
TRBJ1-2,TRBV3-1/TRBV3-2,ASSFPGGFYGYT
TRBJ2-7,TRBV7-9,ASSHPRIAGGTYEQY
TRBJ1-2,TRBV12-3/TRBV12-4,ASSPDLGYGYT
TRBJ1-1,TRBV9,ASSLGQANTEAF
TRBJ1-2,TRBV3-1/TRBV3-2,ASSQAGPFGYT
TRBJ1-4,TRBV6-5,ASTRVATNEKLF
TRBJ2-3,TRBV5-1,ASSPHSLDTQY
TRBJ2-2,TRBV7-9,ASSLATTSGGTGELF
TRBJ1-2,TRBV19,ASRVAGWSYGYT
TRBJ1-2,TRBV12-3/TRBV12-4,ASSFDRRGYT
TRBJ1-6,TRBV7-2,ASSETVDGTPLH
TRBJ2-5,TRBV5-4,ASSLSSGVETQY
TRBJ2-7,TRBV7-3,ASSLNGGSSYEQY